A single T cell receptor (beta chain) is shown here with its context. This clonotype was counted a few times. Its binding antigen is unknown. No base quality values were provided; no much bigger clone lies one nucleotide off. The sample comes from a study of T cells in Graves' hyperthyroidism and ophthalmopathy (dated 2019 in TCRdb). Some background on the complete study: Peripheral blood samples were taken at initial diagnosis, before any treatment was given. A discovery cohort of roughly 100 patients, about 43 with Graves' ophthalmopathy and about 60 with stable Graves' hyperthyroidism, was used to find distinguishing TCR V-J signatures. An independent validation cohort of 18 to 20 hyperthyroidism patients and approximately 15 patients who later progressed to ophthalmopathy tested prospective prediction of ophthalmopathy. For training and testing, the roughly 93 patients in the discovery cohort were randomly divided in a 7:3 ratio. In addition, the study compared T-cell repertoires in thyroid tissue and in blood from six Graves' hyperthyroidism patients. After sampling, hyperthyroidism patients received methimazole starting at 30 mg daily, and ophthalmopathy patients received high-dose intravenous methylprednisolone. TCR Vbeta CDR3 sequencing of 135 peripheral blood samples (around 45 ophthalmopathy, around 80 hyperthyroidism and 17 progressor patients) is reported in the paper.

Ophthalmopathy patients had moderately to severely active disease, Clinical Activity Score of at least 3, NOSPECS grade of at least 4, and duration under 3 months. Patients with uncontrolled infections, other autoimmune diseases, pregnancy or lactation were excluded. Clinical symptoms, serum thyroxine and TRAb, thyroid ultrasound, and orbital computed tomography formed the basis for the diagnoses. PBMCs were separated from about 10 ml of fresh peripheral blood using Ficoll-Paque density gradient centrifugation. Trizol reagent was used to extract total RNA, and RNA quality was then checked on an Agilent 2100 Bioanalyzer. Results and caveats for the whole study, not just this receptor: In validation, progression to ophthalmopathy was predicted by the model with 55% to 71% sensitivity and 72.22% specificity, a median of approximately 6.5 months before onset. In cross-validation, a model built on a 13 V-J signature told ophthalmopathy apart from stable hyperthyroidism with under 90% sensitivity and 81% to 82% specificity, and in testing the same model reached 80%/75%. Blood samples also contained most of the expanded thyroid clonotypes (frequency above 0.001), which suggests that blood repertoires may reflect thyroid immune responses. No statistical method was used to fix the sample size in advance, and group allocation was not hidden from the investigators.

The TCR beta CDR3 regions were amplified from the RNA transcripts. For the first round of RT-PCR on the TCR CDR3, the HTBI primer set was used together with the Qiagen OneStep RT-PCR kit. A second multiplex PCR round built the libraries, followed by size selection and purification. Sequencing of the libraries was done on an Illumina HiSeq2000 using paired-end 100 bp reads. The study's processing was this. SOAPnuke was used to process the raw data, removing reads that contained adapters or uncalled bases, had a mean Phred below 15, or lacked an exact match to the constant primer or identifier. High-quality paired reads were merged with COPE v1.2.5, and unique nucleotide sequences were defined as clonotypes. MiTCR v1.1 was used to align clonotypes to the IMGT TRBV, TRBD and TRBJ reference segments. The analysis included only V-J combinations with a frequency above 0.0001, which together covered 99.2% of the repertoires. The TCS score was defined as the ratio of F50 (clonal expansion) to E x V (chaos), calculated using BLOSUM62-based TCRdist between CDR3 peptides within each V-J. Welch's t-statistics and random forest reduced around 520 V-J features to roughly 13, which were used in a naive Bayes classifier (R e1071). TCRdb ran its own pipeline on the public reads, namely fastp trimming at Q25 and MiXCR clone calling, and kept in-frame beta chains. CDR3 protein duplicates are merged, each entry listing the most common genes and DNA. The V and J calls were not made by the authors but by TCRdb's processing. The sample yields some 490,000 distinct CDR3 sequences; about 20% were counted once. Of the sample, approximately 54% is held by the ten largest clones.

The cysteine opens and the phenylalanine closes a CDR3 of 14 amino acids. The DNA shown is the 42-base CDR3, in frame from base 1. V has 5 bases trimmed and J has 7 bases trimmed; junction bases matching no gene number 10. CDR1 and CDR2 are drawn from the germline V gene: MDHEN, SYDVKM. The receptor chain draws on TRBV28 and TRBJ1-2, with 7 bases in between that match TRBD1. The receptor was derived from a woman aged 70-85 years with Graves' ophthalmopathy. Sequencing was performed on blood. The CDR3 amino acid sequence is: CASSQILRQGGYTF. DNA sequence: TGTGCCAGCAGTCAGATACTCCGACAGGGTGGCTACACCTTC.